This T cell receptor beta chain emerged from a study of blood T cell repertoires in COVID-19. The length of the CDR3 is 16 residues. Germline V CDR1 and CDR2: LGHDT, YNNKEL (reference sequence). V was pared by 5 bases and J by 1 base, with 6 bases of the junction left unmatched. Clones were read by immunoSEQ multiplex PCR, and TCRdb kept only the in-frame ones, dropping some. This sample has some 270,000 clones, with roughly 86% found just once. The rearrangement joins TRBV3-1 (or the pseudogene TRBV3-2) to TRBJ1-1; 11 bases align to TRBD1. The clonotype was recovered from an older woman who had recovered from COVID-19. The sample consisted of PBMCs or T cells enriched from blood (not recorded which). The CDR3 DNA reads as TGTGCCAGCAGCAAACGGGACAGGGGGGGGAACACTGAAGCTTTCTTT. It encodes CASSKRDRGGNTEAFF.